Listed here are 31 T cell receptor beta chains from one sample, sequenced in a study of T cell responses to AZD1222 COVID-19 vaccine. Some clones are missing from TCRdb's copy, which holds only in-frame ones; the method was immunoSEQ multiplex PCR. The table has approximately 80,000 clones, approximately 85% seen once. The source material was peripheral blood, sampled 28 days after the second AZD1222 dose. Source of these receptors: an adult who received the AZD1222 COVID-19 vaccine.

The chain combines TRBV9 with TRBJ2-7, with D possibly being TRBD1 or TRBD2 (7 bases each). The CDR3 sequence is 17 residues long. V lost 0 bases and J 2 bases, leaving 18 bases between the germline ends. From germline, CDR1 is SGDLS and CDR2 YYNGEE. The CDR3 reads CASSVGEGASIAYEQYF. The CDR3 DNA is TGTGCCAGCAGCGTAGGGGAGGGGGCCTCGATCGCCTACGAGCAGTACTTC.

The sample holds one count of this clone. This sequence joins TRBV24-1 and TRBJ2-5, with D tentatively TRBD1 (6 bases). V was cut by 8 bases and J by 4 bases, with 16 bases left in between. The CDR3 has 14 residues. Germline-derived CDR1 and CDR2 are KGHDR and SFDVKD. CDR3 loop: CATKPTGQGETQYF. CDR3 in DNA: TGTGCCACCAAACCGACAGGTCAGGGAGAGACCCAGTACTTC.

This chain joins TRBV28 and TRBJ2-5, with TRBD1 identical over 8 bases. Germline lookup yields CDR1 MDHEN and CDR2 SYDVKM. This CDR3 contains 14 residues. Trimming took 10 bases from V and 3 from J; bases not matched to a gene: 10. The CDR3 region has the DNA TGTGCCACTGGGGCCTCGACAGGGGAAGAGACCCAGTACTTC. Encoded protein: CATGASTGEETQYF.

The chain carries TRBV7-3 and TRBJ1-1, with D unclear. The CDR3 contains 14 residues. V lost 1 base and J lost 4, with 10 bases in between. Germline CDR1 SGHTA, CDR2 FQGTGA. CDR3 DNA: TGTGCCAGCAGCTTAAGTCTGGGATCCACTGAAGCTTTCTTT. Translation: CASSLSLGSTEAFF.

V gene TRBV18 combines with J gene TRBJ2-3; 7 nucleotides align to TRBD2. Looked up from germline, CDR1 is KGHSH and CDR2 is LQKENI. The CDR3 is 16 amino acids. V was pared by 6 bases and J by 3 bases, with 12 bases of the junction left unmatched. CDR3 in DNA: TGTGCCAGCTCCGGCGTTTGGGAGGGAAAGACAGATACGCAGTATTTT. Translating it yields CASSGVWEGKTDTQYF.

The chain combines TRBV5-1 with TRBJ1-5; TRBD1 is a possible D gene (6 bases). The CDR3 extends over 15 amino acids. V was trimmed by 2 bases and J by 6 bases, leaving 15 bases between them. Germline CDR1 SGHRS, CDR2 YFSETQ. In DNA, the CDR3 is TGCGCCAGCAGCTTAGGGACGGGGGGCTTTCAGCCCCAGCATTTT. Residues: CASSLGTGGFQPQHF.

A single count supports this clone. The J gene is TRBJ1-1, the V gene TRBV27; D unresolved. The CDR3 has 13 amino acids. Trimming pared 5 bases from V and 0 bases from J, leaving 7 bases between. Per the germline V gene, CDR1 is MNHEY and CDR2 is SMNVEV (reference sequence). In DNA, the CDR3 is TGTGCCAGCAGTCGCGGTGTGAACACTGAAGCTTTCTTT. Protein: CASSRGVNTEAFF.

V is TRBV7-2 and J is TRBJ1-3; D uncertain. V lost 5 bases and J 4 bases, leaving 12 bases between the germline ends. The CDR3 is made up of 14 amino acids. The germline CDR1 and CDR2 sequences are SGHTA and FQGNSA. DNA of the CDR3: TGTGCCAGCAGCCCGACCCAGTCCGGAAACACCATATATTTT. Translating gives CASSPTQSGNTIYF.

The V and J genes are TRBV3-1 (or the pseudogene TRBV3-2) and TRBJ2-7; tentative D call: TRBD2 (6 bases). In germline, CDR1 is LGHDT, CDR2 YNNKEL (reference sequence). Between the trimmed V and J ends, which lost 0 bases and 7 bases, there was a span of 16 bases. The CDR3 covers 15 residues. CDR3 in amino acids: CASSQEPGLSGEQYF. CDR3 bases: TGTGCCAGCAGCCAAGAACCGGGACTTTCCGGTGAGCAGTACTTC.

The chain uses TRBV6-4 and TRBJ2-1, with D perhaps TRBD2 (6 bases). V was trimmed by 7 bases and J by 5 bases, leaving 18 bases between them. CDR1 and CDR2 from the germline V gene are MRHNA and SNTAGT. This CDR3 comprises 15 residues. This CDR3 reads CASMPSANKNNEQFF. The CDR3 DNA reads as TGTGCCAGCATGCCTAGCGCCAATAAAAACAATGAGCAGTTCTTC.

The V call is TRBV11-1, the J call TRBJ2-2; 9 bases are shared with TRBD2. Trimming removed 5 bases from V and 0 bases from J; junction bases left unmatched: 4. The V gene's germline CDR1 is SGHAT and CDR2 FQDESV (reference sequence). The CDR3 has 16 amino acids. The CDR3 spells CASSQLAGANTGELFF. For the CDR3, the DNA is TGTGCCAGCAGCCAATTAGCGGGGGCGAACACCGGGGAGCTGTTTTTT.

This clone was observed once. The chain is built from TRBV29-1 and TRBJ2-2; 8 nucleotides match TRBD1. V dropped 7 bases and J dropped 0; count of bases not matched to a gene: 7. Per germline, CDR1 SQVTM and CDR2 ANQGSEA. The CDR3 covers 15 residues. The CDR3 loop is CSAGGTGANTGELFF. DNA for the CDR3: TGCAGCGCTGGAGGGACAGGAGCGAACACCGGGGAGCTGTTTTTT.

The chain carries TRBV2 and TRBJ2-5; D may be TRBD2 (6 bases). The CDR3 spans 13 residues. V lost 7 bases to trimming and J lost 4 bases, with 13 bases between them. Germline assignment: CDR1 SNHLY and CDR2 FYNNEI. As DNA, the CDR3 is TGTGCCAGCATTCCGGGGGTGGTAGAGACCCAGTACTTC. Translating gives CASIPGVVETQYF. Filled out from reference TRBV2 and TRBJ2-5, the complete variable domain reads EPEVTQTPSHQVTQMGQEVILRCVPISNHLYFYWYRQILGQKVEFLVSFYNNEISEKSEIFDDQFSVERPDGSNFTLKIRSTKLEDSAMYFCASIPGVVETQYFGPGTRLLVL.

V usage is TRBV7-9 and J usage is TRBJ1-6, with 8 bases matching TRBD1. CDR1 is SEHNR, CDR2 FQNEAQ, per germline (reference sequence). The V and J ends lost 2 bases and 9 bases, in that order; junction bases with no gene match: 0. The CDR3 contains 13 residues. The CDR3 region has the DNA TGTGCCAGCAGCTTACAGGGGGCTTCACCCCTCCACTTT. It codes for CASSLQGASPLHF.

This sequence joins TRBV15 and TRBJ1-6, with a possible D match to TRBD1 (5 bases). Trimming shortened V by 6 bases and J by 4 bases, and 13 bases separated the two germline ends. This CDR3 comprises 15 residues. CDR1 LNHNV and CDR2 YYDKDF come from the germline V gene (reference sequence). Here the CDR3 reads CATRAGVGYNSPLHF. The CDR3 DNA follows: TGTGCCACCAGGGCGGGGGTTGGATATAATTCACCCCTCCACTTT.

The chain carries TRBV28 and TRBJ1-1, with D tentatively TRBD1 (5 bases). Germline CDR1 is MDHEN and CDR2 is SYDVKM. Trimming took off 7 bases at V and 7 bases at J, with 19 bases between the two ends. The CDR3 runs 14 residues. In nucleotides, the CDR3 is TGTGCCAGCACCAATTGGGGACTGACGATTGAAGCTTTCTTT. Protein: CASTNWGLTIEAFF.

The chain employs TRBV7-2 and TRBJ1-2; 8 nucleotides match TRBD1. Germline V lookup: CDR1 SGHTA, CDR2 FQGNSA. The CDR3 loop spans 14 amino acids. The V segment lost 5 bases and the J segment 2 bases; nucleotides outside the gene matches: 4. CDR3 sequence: CASSPQGGNYGYTF. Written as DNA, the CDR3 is TGTGCCAGCAGCCCACAGGGGGGGAACTATGGCTACACCTTC.

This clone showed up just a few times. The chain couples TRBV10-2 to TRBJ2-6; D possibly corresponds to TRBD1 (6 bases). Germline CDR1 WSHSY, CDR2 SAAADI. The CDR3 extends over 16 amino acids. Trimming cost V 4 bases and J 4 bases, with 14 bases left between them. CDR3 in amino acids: CASSGGRGNGANVLTF. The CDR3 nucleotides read TGCGCCAGCAGTGGGGGTAGGGGGAACGGGGCCAACGTCCTGACTTTC.

The CDR3 bases are TGTGCCAGCAGCGCCTTGGGGGCAGGAGGGAACATTCAGTACTTC. It translates to CASSALGAGGNIQYF. The J gene is TRBJ2-4, the V gene TRBV9; D is perhaps TRBD1 or TRBD2 (6 bases each). This CDR3 is built from 15 residues. Germline V gene sequence: CDR1 SGDLS, CDR2 YYNGEE. Deletions cut 3 bases from V and 7 bases from J, with 17 bases between.

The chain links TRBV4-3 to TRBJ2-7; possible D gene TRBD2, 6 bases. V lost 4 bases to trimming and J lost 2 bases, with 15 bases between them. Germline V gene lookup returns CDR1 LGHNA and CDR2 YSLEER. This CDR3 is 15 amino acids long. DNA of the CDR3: TGCGCCAGCAGCCTTCACCCCGGGGGACCCTACGAGCAGTACTTC. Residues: CASSLHPGGPYEQYF.

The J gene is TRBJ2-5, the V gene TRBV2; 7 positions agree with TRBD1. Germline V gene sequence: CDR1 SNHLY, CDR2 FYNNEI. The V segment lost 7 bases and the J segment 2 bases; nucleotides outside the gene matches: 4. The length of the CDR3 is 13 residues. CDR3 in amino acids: CASTQGQQETQYF. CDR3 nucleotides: TGTGCCAGCACCCAGGGACAGCAAGAGACCCAGTACTTC.

CDR3 region: CASSVDRDSGANVLTF. CDR3 DNA sequence: TGTGCCAGCAGCGTTGACAGGGACTCTGGGGCCAACGTCCTGACTTTC. The rearrangement joins TRBV7-8 to TRBJ2-6; 7 bases are shared with TRBD1. The germline CDR1 and CDR2 sequences are SGHVS and FQNEAQ. The trim removed 5 bases at V and 0 bases at J, leaving 4 bases unmatched. This CDR3 has 16 residues.

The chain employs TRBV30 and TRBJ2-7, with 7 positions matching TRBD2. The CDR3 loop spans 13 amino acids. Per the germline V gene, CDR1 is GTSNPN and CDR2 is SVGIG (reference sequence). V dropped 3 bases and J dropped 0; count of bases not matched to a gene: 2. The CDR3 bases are TGTGCCTGGAGCGCTAGCGGCTCCTACGAGCAGTACTTC. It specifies CAWSASGSYEQYF. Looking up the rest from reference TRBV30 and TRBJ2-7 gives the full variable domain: SQTIHQWPATLVQPVGSPLSLECTVEGTSNPNLYWYRQAAGRGLQLLFYSVGIGQISSEVPQNLSASRPQDRQFILSSKKLLLSDSGFYLCAWSASGSYEQYFGPGTRLTVT.

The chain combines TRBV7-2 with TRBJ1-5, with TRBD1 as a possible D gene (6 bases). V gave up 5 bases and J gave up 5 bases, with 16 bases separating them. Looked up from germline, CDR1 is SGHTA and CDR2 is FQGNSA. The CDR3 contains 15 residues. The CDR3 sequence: CASSGPGGAHQPQHF. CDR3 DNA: TGTGCCAGCAGCGGCCCCGGGGGCGCCCATCAGCCCCAGCATTTT.

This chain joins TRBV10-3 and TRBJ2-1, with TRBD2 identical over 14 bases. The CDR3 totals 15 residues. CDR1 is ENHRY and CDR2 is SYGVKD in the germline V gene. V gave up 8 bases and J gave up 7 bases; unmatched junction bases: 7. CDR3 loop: CAIASGTSGRNEQFF. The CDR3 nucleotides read TGTGCCATCGCCTCCGGGACTAGCGGGAGAAATGAGCAGTTCTTC.

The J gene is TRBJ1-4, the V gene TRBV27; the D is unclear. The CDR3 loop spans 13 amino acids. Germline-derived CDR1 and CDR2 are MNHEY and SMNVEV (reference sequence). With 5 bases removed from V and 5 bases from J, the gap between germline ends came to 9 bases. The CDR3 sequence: CASSAYGNEKLFF. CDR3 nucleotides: TGTGCCAGCAGTGCCTATGGGAATGAAAAACTGTTTTTT. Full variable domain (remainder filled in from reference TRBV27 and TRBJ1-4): EAQVTQNPRYLITVTGKKLTVTCSQNMNHEYMSWYRQDPGLGLRQIYYSMNVEVTDKGDVPEGYKVSRKEKRNFPLILESPSPNQTSLYFCASSAYGNEKLFFGSGTQLSVL.

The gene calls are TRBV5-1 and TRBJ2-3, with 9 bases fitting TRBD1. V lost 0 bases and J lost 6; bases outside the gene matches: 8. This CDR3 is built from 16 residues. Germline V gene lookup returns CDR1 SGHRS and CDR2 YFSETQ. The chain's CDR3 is CASSLVQGAPGDTQYF. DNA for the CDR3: TGCGCCAGCAGCTTGGTACAGGGGGCTCCCGGGGATACGCAGTATTTT.

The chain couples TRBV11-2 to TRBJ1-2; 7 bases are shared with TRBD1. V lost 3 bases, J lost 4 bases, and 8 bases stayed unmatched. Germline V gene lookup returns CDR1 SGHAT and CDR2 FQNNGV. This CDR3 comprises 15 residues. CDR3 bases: TGTGCCAGCAGCTTTACAGGGGAGTCCTTCTATGGCTACACCTTC. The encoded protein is CASSFTGESFYGYTF.

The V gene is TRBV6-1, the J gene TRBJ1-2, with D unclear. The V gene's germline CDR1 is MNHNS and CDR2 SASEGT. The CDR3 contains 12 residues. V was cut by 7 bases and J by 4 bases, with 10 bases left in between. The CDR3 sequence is CASTQTLYGYTF. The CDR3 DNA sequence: TGTGCCAGCACCCAGACTCTCTATGGCTACACCTTC.

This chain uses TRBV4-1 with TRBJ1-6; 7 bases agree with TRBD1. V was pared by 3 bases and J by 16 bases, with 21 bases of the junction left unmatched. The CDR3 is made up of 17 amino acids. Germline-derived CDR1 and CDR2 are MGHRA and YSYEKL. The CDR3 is CASSHQSGGTALRGLHF. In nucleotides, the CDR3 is TGCGCCAGCAGCCATCAAAGCGGAGGGACAGCCCTTCGTGGACTCCACTTT.

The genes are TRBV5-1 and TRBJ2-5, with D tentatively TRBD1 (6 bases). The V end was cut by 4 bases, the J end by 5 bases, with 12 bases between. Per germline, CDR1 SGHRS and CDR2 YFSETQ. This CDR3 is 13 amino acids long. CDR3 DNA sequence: TGCGCCAGCAGCCCGACAGGACTTGAGACCCAGTACTTC. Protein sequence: CASSPTGLETQYF.